This entry concerns a single T cell receptor beta chain. Its cognate antigen is unknown. This specimen comes from a study of CD8+ T cells in alopecia areata. Study findings and constraints: Higher clonality was seen in lesional scalp than in normal scalp, especially in alopecia totalis/universalis.

RNA, once extracted, was reverse transcribed into cDNA for use as the sequencing template. Sequencing used immunoSEQ multiplex PCR; TCRdb keeps in-frame clones, though not all of them. The sample holds 120,000 to 150,000 clones; approximately 80% are singletons and the top ten take around a quarter. Germline V gene data show CDR1 as SGHNT and CDR2 as YYREEE (reference sequence). CDR3 length: 14 amino acids. V dropped 1 base and J dropped 1 base, with 5 bases sitting between them. Treatment: oral pan-JAK inhibitor, 5-10 mg twice daily. The rearrangement uses TRBV5-4 and TRBJ2-2; no definite D call. This receptor was obtained from a human donor with alopecia areata. Material: CD8+ T cells sorted from blood, obtained at week 4, from a patient treated with tofacitinib. The CDR3 sequence: CASSLSGNTGELFF. In nucleotides, the CDR3 is TGTGCCAGCAGCTTGTCAGGGAACACCGGGGAGCTGTTTTTT.